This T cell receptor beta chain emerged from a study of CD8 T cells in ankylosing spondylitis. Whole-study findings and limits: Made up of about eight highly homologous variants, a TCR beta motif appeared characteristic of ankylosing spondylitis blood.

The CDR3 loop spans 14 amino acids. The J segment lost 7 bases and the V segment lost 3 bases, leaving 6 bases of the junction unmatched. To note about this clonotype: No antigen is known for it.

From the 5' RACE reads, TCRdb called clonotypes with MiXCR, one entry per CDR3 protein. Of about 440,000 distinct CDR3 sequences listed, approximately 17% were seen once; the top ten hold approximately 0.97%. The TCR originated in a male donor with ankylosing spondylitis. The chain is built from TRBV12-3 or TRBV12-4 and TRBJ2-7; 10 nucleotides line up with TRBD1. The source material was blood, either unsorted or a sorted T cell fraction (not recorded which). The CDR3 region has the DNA TGTGCCAGCAGTTTTGGGACAGGGGAAGGGGAGCAGTACTTC. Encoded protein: CASSFGTGEGEQYF.